Included here is one T cell receptor beta chain sequence, with context. Its antigen remains unknown. Sequence at one end of the junction differs from germline and may be a read error. Next came a second PCR, run for about 7 to 11 cycles, which used a sample-barcoded 5' primer along with a J-beta primer mix. TCRdb recomputed calls from the 5' RACE reads with MiXCR, one row per CDR3 protein. The table records about 1.6 million distinct CDR3 sequences, roughly a third of them present only once. The entry originates in a study of blood T cells in healthy people across ages. The study's findings and limits: TCR beta diversity, measured per million T cells, fell in a roughly linear way with age.

Germline V lookup: CDR1 DFQATT, CDR2 SNEGSKA (reference sequence). The CDR3 sequence is 15 residues long. Every donor contributed roughly 10 milliliters of peripheral blood by blood draw. Sequencing input: blood. The TCR originated in a woman in her twenties or thirties in good health. The chain carries TRBV20-1 and TRBJ2-1; maybe TRBD2 (6 bases). CDR3 amino acids: CSVRDWSGQYNEQFF. The CDR3 nucleotides are TGCAGTGTTAGAGATTGGAGCGGGCAGTACAATGAGCAGTTCTTC.